The clone carrying this T cell receptor (beta chain) was picked up a small number of times. Additional DNA sequences in this sample encode the identical CDR3. This entry is derived from a study of blood T cell repertoires in COVID-19. Sequencing was performed with immunoSEQ multiplex PCR; in TCRdb, only in-frame clones are kept and a portion is missing. This table has roughly 240,000 clones, 88% appearing once. V lost 0 bases and J 5 bases, leaving 8 bases between the germline ends. The CDR3 length is 13 residues. Germline V gene sequence: CDR1 GTSNPN, CDR2 SVGIG (reference sequence). The chain employs TRBV30 and TRBJ1-5; a possible D gene is TRBD1 (6 bases). The sequence derives from a woman in her 40s with acute COVID-19. Source material: PBMCs or T cells enriched from blood (not recorded which). CDR3 region: CAWSVAGDQPQHF. The CDR3 nucleotides read TGTGCCTGGAGTGTGGCAGGGGATCAGCCCCAGCATTTT.